This T cell receptor beta chain is drawn from a study of blood T cells in healthy people across ages. Primed by a sample-barcoded 5' primer and a J-beta primer mix, a second PCR proceeded for roughly 6 to 12 cycles. MiXCR was run by TCRdb on the 5' RACE reads, yielding one entry per CDR3 protein. The sample shows roughly 1,500,000 distinct CDR3 sequences, roughly 40% of them seen only once. Per the germline V gene, CDR1 is SNHLY and CDR2 is FYNNEI. The J segment lost 4 bases and the V segment lost 6 bases, leaving 0 bases of the junction unmatched. CDR3 length equals 12 residues. This chain joins TRBV2 and TRBJ2-5, with TRBD2 identical over 9 bases. The TCR was taken from a woman between 18 and 29 years old in good health. Material: blood. CDR3 DNA sequence: TGTGCCAGCAGGGGACTAGCAGAGACCCAGTACTTC. Its protein product is CASRGLAETQYF.